These 32 T cell receptor beta chains were all obtained from the same sample, sequenced in a study of neurological immune-mediated disorders. Time point denoted: longitudinal time-point 3. Using its own MiXCR run on the 5' RACE reads, TCRdb lists one record per CDR3 protein. This table has about 48,000 distinct CDR3 sequences, 9.5% to 15% appearing once. The sample consisted of PBMCs. The receptors derive from a male donor with HTLV-1-associated myelopathy (HAM/TSP).

This clonotype was seen at least ten times. J is TRBJ2-5 and V is TRBV5-1; D possibly matches TRBD1 or TRBD2 (5 bases each). Looked up from germline, CDR1 is SGHRS and CDR2 is YFSETQ. The V and J ends lost 5 bases and 2 bases respectively, with 16 bases between them. The CDR3 has 15 amino acids. CDR3 DNA: TGCGCCAGCAGTCTTACGTCGGGGCATCAAGAGACCCAGTACTTC. Its protein product is CASSLTSGHQETQYF.

This clonotype was seen many times. The rearrangement uses TRBV15 and TRBJ2-7; D is perhaps TRBD1 (7 bases). V lost 5 bases and J lost 3, with 20 bases in between. Germline V gene sequence: CDR1 LNHNV, CDR2 YYDKDF (reference sequence). The CDR3 consists of 16 residues. CDR3: CATSSRRAGQYYEQYF. DNA of the CDR3: TGTGCCACCAGCTCAAGACGTGCGGGACAGTACTACGAGCAGTACTTC.

This clonotype has at least ten counts. The gene calls are TRBV7-9 and TRBJ2-1; no clear D gene. This CDR3 region has 15 residues. V was trimmed by 5 bases and J by 4 bases, leaving 15 bases between them. CDR1 SEHNR and CDR2 FQNEAQ come from the germline V gene (reference sequence). In DNA, the CDR3 is TGTGCCAGCAGCATTAGCAAATCCCTATACAATGAGCAGTTCTTC. Protein: CASSISKSLYNEQFF.

Note on this clonotype: With a much larger clone just one base away, this may be a read error. The chain couples TRBV20-1 to TRBJ2-3; D possibly uses TRBD1 or TRBD2 (6 bases each). V was shortened by 6 bases and J by 2 bases, with 21 bases between the two germline ends. The germline CDR1 and CDR2 sequences are DFQATT and SNEGSKA (reference sequence). The CDR3 has 16 residues. The CDR3 spells CSAPHEGGGYTDTQYF. DNA for the CDR3: TGCAGTGCCCCGCATGAGGGGGGCGGATACACAGATACGCAGTATTTT.

The chain links TRBV5-1 to TRBJ2-5; possibly TRBD2 for D (6 bases). Looked up from germline, CDR1 is SGHRS and CDR2 is YFSETQ. This CDR3 has 16 residues. Trimming took 0 bases from V and 4 from J, leaving 16 bases between them. CDR3: CASSLVLVGGPETQYF. The DNA for the CDR3 is TGCGCCAGCAGCTTGGTATTAGTGGGAGGCCCAGAGACCCAGTACTTC.

In the case of this clonotype: This may arise from a read error, as a much more abundant clone is one base away. V is TRBV14 and J is TRBJ1-1, with D uncertain. There are 16 residues in the CDR3. The germline V gene has CDR1 SGHDN and CDR2 FVKESK. CDR3 residues: CANSQGGGRMNTEAFF. As DNA, the CDR3 is TGTGCCAACAGCCAAGGAGGCGGCCGTATGAACACTGAAGCTTTCTTT. The full variable domain, its missing parts supplied by reference TRBV14 and TRBJ1-1, is EAGVTQFPSHSVIEKGQTVTLRCDPISGHDNLYWYRRVMGKEIKFLLHFVKESKQDESGMPNNRFLAERTGGTYSTLKVQPAELEDSGVYFCANSQGGGRMNTEAFFGQGTRLTVV.

At least ten counts were recorded for this clonotype. V and J are TRBV6-5 and TRBJ2-1; D is ambiguous. This CDR3 comprises 13 residues. From germline, CDR1 is MNHEY and CDR2 SVGAGI. V shed 8 bases and J shed 3 bases, with 11 bases lying between them. The CDR3 coding sequence is TGTGCCAGCTCCCAGGCCTACTACAATGAGCAGTTCTTC. Its protein is CASSQAYYNEQFF.

The table lists this clonotype with a count of one. V is TRBV20-1 and J is TRBJ1-5, with D possibly being TRBD1 (6 bases). Germline values: CDR1 DFQATT, CDR2 SNEGSKA (reference sequence). This CDR3 region has 17 residues. Trimming removed 1 base from V and 6 bases from J, with 22 bases in between. The CDR3 loop is CSARANRDVSNSQPQHF. The CDR3 nucleotides read TGCAGTGCTAGAGCTAACAGGGACGTTAGCAATTCTCAGCCCCAGCATTTT.

This clonotype has ten or more counts. This chain's CDR3 is CASSLSGSSGANVLTF. Here the CDR3 DNA reads TGTGCCAGCAGCTTATCGGGGAGCTCTGGGGCCAACGTCCTGACTTTC. The V call is TRBV7-9, the J call TRBJ2-6; maybe TRBD2 (5 bases). The CDR3 contains 16 residues. V was pared by 2 bases and J by 0 bases, with 8 bases between. Germline values: CDR1 SEHNR, CDR2 FQNEAQ (reference sequence). Supplemented by reference TRBV7-9 and TRBJ2-6, the full variable domain reads DTGVSQNPRHKITKRGQNVTFRCDPISEHNRLYWYRQTLGQGPEFLTYFQNEAQLEKSRLLSDRFSAERPKGSFSTLEIQRTEQGDSAMYLCASSLSGSSGANVLTFGAGSRLTVL.

This clonotype appeared many times. The chain couples TRBV25-1 to TRBJ1-1, with TRBD1 as a possible D gene (5 bases). The germline V and J ends were trimmed by 3 bases and 3 bases, with 11 bases remaining between them. This CDR3 comprises 14 residues. Germline V gene lookup returns CDR1 MGHDK and CDR2 SYGVNS. CDR3 DNA: TGTGCCAGCAGTGATTCGACAGCATACACTGAAGCTTTCTTT. Residues: CASSDSTAYTEAFF.

This clonotype occurred a few times. The V call is TRBV11-3, the J call TRBJ2-1; 13 bases map to TRBD2. The length of the CDR3 is 15 residues. V was pared by 1 base and J by 10 bases, with 4 bases of the junction left unmatched. The germline V gene has CDR1 SGHNT and CDR2 YENEEA. CDR3 bases: TGTGCCAGCAGCTTAGGAGGACTAGCGGGGGCGGAGCAGTTCTTC. This codes for CASSLGGLAGAEQFF.

In the case of this clonotype: Since a much larger clone is just one base distant, this may be a read error. The chain links TRBV5-1 to TRBJ1-6, with no clear D. The CDR3 has 14 amino acids. V lost 3 bases to trimming and J lost 7 bases, with 11 bases between them. Germline-derived CDR1 and CDR2 are SGHRS and YFSETQ. The CDR3 sequence: CASSSGLINSPLHF. The CDR3 region has the DNA TGCGCCAGCAGCTCCGGACTCATAAATTCACCCCTCCACTTT.

About this clonotype itself: One junction end does not reproduce the germline sequence, and a read error may be involved. The chain couples TRBV11-2 to TRBJ2-3; possible D gene TRBD1, 6 bases. The CDR3 is made up of 16 amino acids. Germline-derived CDR1 and CDR2 are SGHAT and FQNNGV. CDR3 DNA: TGTGCCAGCAGCTTAATGGGGGCCGCTGGCACAGATACGCATTATTTT. It yields the protein CASSLMGAAGTDTHYF. The full variable domain, completed using reference TRBV11-2 and TRBJ2-3, is EAGVAQSPRYKIIEKRQSVAFWCNPISGHATLYWYQQILGQGPKLLIQFQNNGVVDDSQLPKDRFSAERLKGVDSTLKIQPAKLEDSAVYLCASSLMGAAGTDTHYFGPGTRLTVL.

This clonotype came up many times. The chain has TRBV7-6 and TRBJ2-4; 8 positions agree with TRBD1. CDR1 is SGHVS and CDR2 is FNYEAQ in the germline V gene. J gave up 0 bases and V 5 bases, and 18 bases lay outside the gene matches. This CDR3 is built from 20 residues. CDR3 sequence: CASSPDGTGTGLLAKNIQYF. The CDR3 nucleotides are TGTGCCAGCAGCCCAGACGGTACCGGGACAGGTCTATTAGCCAAAAACATTCAGTACTTC.

This rearrangement joins TRBV12-3 or TRBV12-4 to TRBJ2-3; no firm D call. With 7 bases removed from V and 2 bases from J, the gap between germline ends came to 13 bases. The CDR3 loop spans 14 amino acids. CDR3 coding DNA: TGTGCCAGCACTATAAGGGCTCACACAGATACGCAGTATTTT. Protein sequence: CASTIRAHTDTQYF.

The table lists this clonotype with a few counts. The J gene is TRBJ1-5, the V gene TRBV6-1; TRBD1 matches 7 bases. The germline CDR1 and CDR2 sequences are MNHNS and SASEGT. CDR3 length equals 16 residues. With V trimmed by 5 bases and J by 3 bases, 10 bases remained unmatched. The CDR3 loop is CASSFDRAKNNQPQHF. In DNA form, the CDR3 reads TGTGCCAGCAGTTTTGACAGGGCGAAGAACAATCAGCCCCAGCATTTT.

This clonotype was seen at least ten times. The chain couples TRBV28 to TRBJ1-1; possible D gene TRBD1, 6 bases. This CDR3 is 19 amino acids long. The germline CDR1 and CDR2 sequences are MDHEN and SYDVKM. The germline V and J ends were trimmed by 5 bases and 4 bases, with 29 bases remaining between them. This CDR3 reads CASSPHWSDSLGGGTEAFF. CDR3 sequence (DNA): TGTGCCAGCAGTCCGCATTGGTCGGACAGCTTGGGGGGGGGCACTGAAGCTTTCTTT.

Many counts were recorded for this clonotype. The rearrangement joins TRBV7-9 to TRBJ2-5; D is perhaps TRBD2 (6 bases). Germline values: CDR1 SEHNR, CDR2 FQNEAQ (reference sequence). V shed 3 bases and J shed 5 bases, with 16 bases lying between them. The CDR3 extends over 15 amino acids. The CDR3 DNA sequence: TGTGCCAGCAGCTTTACGGGGGATAGGTGGGAGACCCAGTACTTC. Its protein product is CASSFTGDRWETQYF.

Notes on this clonotype: Mismatch with germline at one junction end may stem from a read error. The chain joins TRBV5-1 to TRBJ2-1; 13 bases are shared with TRBD2. Germline V CDR1 and CDR2: SGHRS, YFSETQ. This CDR3 spans 15 amino acids. The CDR3 nucleotides read TGCGACAGCAGCATAGGGACTAGCGGGGCAGATGAGCAGTTCTTC. Translating it yields CDSSIGTSGADEQFF.

This clonotype was counted ten times or more. The chain has TRBV11-3 and TRBJ1-1; weak D call: TRBD1 (6 bases). Germline values: CDR1 SGHNT, CDR2 YENEEA. Trimming pared 5 bases from V and 6 bases from J, leaving 13 bases between. The CDR3 sequence is 13 residues long. CDR3 nucleotide sequence: TGTGCCAGCAGCCATAGGGAGGGGGCTGAAGCTTTCTTT. It encodes CASSHREGAEAFF.

This clonotype is judged medium-sized (0.01 to 0.1%). This chain uses TRBV7-9 with TRBJ1-4, with no clear D. Per germline, CDR1 SEHNR and CDR2 FQNEAQ (reference sequence). The V gene lost 6 bases and the J gene lost 9 bases, with 8 bases spanning the gap. This CDR3 is 11 amino acids long. In DNA, the CDR3 is TGTGCCAGCAGGGCAACACAAAAACTGTTTTTT. It translates to CASRATQKLFF.

This clonotype was detected many times. V is TRBV10-3 and J is TRBJ1-2; TRBD1 matches 10 bases. The CDR3 has 14 amino acids. The V gene end was trimmed by 3 bases and the J gene end by 4 bases; junction bases not matched to a gene: 2. The V gene's germline CDR1 is ENHRY and CDR2 SYGVKD. CDR3 amino acids: CAISDGTGAYGYTF. CDR3 bases: TGTGCCATCAGTGACGGGACAGGGGCCTATGGCTACACCTTC.

Many counts were recorded for this clonotype. The gene calls are TRBV18 and TRBJ1-4; D is unresolved. The length of the CDR3 is 14 residues. V was shortened by 8 bases and J by 8 bases, with 18 bases between the two germline ends. CDR1 KGHSH and CDR2 LQKENI come from the germline V gene. The CDR3 DNA follows: TGTGCCAGCATGTCGGCCGTGGAGGGAGAAAAACTGTTTTTT. It encodes CASMSAVEGEKLFF. The full variable domain, in which reference TRBV18 and TRBJ1-4 provide the parts outside the CDR3, is NAGVMQNPRHLVRRRGQEARLRCSPMKGHSHVYWYRQLPEEGLKFMVYLQKENIIDESGMPKERFSAEFPKEGPSILRIQQVVRGDSAAYFCASMSAVEGEKLFFGSGTQLSVL.

The rearrangement joins TRBV21-1 to TRBJ2-3; the table assigns TRBD2, which was not confirmed against the DNA. TRBV21-1 is classified as a pseudogene. The CDR3 runs to 16 residues. CDR3 coding DNA: TGTGCCAGCAGAAGGCTAGCGGGGGGCAAAAAAGATACGCAGTATTTT. Protein: CASRRLAGGKKDTQYF.

This clonotype has at least ten counts. The chain employs TRBV4-3 and TRBJ2-1, with D tentatively TRBD2 (5 bases). This CDR3 has 14 residues. Trimming removed 4 bases at V and 8 bases at J, with 15 bases between. Germline assignment: CDR1 LGHNA and CDR2 YSLEER. CDR3 sequence reads: CASSLSAARDEQFF. CDR3 nucleotide sequence: TGCGCCAGCAGCCTTTCGGCCGCGAGGGATGAGCAGTTCTTC.

In this sample, this clonotype turned up many times. The chain employs TRBV7-6 and TRBJ1-6; perhaps TRBD1 as D (5 bases). The CDR3 is made up of 15 amino acids. Germline V lookup: CDR1 SGHVS, CDR2 FNYEAQ. The V end was cut by 0 bases, the J end by 8 bases, with 11 bases between. The CDR3 here is CASSLAPGQDSPLHF. CDR3 coding DNA: TGTGCCAGCAGCTTAGCGCCAGGGCAGGATTCACCCCTCCACTTT.

This clonotype was observed at least ten times. The rearrangement links TRBV28 to TRBJ1-6; 8 bases line up with TRBD1. CDR1 and CDR2 (germline): MDHEN, SYDVKM. CDR3 size: 18 residues. J lost 10 bases, V lost 2 bases, and 16 bases had no gene match. CDR3 protein: CASSLNSDRAGFNSPLHF. CDR3 sequence (DNA): TGTGCCAGCAGTTTAAACTCGGACAGGGCGGGTTTCAACTCACCCCTCCACTTT.

Ten or more counts support this clonotype. The chain couples TRBV15 to TRBJ2-5, with 11 bases lining up with TRBD1. V lost 0 bases to trimming and J lost 4 bases; unmatched junction nucleotides: 1. The CDR3 extends over 15 amino acids. Germline values: CDR1 LNHNV, CDR2 YYDKDF (reference sequence). CDR3 nucleotide sequence: TGTGCCACCAGCAGAGAGGGGACAGGGGGAGAGACCCAGTACTTC. As protein: CATSREGTGGETQYF.

V gene TRBV11-2 combines with J gene TRBJ2-6; 7 nucleotides line up with TRBD2. V lost 7 bases to trimming and J lost 0 bases; unmatched junction nucleotides: 9. The CDR3 runs 17 residues. The germline gives CDR1 SGHAT, CDR2 FQNNGV. As DNA, the CDR3 is TGTGCCAGCAAACCGGGGGGACGATACTCTGGGGCCAACGTCCTGACTTTC. Encoded protein: CASKPGGRYSGANVLTF. The whole variable domain, remainder taken from reference TRBV11-2 and TRBJ2-6, is EAGVAQSPRYKIIEKRQSVAFWCNPISGHATLYWYQQILGQGPKLLIQFQNNGVVDDSQLPKDRFSAERLKGVDSTLKIQPAKLEDSAVYLCASKPGGRYSGANVLTFGAGSRLTVL.

Of note for this clonotype: One end of the junction varies from germline; a read error may be responsible. The rearrangement joins TRBV12-3 or TRBV12-4 to TRBJ2-5; D perhaps matches TRBD1 (5 bases). The CDR3 has 12 amino acids. CDR3 DNA sequence: TGTGCCAACAGTTGGGGCAGCGAGACCCAGTACTTC. It specifies CANSWGSETQYF.

This clonotype occurred many times. The rearrangement links TRBV5-1 to TRBJ1-2; TRBD1 aligns across 10 bases. Germline CDR1 and CDR2: SGHRS and YFSETQ. The CDR3 is 16 residues long. After removal of 4 bases from V and 4 bases from J, the junction contained 10 bases not matched to a gene. This CDR3 is CASSLTRQGAGYGYTF. The CDR3 DNA is TGCGCCAGCAGCCTAACCCGACAGGGGGCTGGCTATGGCTACACCTTC.

This clonotype was picked up many times. J is TRBJ2-1 and V is TRBV5-6, with TRBD1 matching 8 bases. Germline V gene lookup returns CDR1 SGHDT and CDR2 YYEEEE. V was pared by 0 bases and J by 7 bases, with 6 bases of the junction left unmatched. CDR3 length: 15 residues. The CDR3 is CASSLVPDRGNEQFF. CDR3 in DNA: TGTGCCAGCAGCTTGGTTCCCGACAGGGGTAATGAGCAGTTCTTC.